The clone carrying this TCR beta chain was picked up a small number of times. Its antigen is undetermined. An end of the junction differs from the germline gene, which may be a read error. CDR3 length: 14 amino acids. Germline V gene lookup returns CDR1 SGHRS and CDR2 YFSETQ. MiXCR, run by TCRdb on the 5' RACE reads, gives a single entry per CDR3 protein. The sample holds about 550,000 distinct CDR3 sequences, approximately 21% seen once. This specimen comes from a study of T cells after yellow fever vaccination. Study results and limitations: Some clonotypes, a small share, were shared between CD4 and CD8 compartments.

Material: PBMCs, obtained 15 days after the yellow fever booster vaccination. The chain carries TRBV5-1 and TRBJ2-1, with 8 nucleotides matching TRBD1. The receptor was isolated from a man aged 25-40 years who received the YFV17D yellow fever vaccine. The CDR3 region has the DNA TGCGCCAGCAGCTCCACATCAACCGTGGGACAGGAACTCTTC. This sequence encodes CASSSTSTVGQELF. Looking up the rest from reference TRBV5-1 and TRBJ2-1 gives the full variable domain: KAGVTQTPRYLIKTRGQQVTLSCSPISGHRSVSWYQQTPGQGLQFLFEYFSETQRNKGNFPGRFSGRQFSNSRSEMNVSTLELGDSALYLCASSSTSTVGQELFGPGTRLTVL.